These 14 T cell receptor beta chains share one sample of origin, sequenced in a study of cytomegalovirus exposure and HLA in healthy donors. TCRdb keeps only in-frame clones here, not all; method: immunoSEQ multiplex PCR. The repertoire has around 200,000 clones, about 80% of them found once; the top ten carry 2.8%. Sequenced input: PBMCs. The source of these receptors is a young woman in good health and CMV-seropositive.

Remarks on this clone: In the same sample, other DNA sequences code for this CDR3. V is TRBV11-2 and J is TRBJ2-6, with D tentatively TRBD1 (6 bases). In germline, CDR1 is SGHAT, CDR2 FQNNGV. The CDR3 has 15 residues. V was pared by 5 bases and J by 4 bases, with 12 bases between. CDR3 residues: CASSKQGAGANVLTF. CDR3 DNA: TGTGCCAGCAGCAAACAGGGAGCCGGGGCCAACGTCCTGACTTTC.

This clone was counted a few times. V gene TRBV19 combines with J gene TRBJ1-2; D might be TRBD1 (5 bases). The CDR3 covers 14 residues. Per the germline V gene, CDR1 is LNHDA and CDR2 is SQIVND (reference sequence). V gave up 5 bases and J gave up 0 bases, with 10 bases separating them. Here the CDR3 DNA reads TGTGCCAGTAGTCGACAGTATTCTAACTATGGCTACACCTTC. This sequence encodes CASSRQYSNYGYTF.

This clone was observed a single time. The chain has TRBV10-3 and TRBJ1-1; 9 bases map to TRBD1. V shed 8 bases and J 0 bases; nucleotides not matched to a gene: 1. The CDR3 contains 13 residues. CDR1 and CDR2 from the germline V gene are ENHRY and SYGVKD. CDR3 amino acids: CAIRDRVNTEAFF. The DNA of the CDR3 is TGTGCCATCCGGGACAGGGTGAACACTGAAGCTTTCTTT.

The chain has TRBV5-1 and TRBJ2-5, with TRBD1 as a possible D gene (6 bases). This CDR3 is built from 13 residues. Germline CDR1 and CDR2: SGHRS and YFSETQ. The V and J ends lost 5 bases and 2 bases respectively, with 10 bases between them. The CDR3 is CASSLGGQETQYF. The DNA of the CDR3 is TGCGCCAGCAGTTTAGGGGGACAAGAGACCCAGTACTTC.

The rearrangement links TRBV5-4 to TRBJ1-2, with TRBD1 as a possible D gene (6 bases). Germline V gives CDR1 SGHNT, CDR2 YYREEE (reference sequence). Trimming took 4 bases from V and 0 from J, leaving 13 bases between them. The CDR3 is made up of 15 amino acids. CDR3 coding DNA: TGTGCCAGCAGCCCCGACAGGCGGCCTAACTATGGCTACACCTTC. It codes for CASSPDRRPNYGYTF.

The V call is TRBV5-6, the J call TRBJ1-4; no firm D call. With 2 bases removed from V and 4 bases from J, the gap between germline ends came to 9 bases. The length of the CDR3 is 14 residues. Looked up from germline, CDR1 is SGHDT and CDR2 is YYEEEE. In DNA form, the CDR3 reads TGTGCCAGCAGCTTATCGAGTCTTAATGAAAAACTGTTTTTT. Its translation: CASSLSSLNEKLFF.

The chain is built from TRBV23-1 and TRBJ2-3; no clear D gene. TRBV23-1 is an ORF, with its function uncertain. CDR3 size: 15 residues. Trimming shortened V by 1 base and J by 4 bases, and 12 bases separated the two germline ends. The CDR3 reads CASSQFPLFADTQYF. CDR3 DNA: TGCGCCAGCAGTCAATTCCCTTTGTTTGCAGATACGCAGTATTTT.

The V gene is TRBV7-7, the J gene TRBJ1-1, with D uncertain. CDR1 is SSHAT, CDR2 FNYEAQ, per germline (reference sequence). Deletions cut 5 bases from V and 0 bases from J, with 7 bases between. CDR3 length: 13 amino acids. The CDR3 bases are TGTGCCAGCAGCGTCGACATGAACACTGAAGCTTTCTTT. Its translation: CASSVDMNTEAFF. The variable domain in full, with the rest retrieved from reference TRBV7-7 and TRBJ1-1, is GAGVSQSPRYKVTKRGQDVTLRCDPISSHATLYWYQQALGQGPEFLTYFNYEAQPDKSGLPSDRFSAERPEGSISTLTIQRTEQRDSAMYRCASSVDMNTEAFFGQGTRLTVV.

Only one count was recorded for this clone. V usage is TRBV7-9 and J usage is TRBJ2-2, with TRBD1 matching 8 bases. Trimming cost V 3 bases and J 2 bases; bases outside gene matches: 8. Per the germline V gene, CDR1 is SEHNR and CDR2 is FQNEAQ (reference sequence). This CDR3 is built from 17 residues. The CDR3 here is CASSFSRGPENTGELFF. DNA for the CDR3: TGTGCCAGCAGCTTTAGCAGGGGGCCCGAAAACACCGGGGAGCTGTTTTTT.

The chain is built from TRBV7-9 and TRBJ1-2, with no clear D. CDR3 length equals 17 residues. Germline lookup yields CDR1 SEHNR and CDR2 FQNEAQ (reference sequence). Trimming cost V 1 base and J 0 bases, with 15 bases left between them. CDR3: CASSLVTVALPNYGYTF. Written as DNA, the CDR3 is TGTGCCAGCAGCTTAGTGACCGTAGCACTACCTAACTATGGCTACACCTTC.

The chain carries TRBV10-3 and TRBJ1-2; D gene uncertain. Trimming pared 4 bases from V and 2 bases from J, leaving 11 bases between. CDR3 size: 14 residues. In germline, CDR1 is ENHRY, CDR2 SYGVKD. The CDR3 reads CAISGSGMNYGYTF. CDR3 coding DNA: TGTGCCATCAGTGGCTCAGGAATGAACTATGGCTACACCTTC.

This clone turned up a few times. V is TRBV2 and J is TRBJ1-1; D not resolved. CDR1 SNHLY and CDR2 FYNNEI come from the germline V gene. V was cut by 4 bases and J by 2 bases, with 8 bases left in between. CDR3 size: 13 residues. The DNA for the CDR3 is TGTGCCAGCAGTGGGAGGAGTAACACTGAAGCTTTCTTT. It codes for CASSGRSNTEAFF. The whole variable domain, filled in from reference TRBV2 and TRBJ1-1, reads EPEVTQTPSHQVTQMGQEVILRCVPISNHLYFYWYRQILGQKVEFLVSFYNNEISEKSEIFDDQFSVERPDGSNFTLKIRSTKLEDSAMYFCASSGRSNTEAFFGQGTRLTVV.

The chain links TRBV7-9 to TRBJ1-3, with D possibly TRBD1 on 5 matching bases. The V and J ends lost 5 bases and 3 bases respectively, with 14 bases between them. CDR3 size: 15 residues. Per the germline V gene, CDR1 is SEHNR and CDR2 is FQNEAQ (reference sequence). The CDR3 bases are TGTGCCAGCAGCGGCGGGACTCTATATGGAAACACCATATATTTT. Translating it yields CASSGGTLYGNTIYF.

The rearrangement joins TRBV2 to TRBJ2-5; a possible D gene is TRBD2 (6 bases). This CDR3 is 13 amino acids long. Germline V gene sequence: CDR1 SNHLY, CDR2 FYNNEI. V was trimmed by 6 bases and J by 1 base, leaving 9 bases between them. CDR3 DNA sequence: TGTGCCAGCAGAACCGGGGGCCAAGAGACCCAGTACTTC. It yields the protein CASRTGGQETQYF.